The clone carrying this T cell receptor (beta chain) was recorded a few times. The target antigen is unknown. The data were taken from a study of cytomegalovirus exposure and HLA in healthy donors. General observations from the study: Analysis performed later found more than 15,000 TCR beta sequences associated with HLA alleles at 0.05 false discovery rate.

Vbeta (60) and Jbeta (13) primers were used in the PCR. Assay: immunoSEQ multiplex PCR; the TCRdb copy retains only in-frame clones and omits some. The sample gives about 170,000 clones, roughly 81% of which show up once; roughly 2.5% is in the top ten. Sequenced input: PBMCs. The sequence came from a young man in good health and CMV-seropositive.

CDR3: CASKQGTEAFF. The DNA for the CDR3 is TGTGCCAGTAAACAGGGAACTGAAGCTTTCTTT. V and J are TRBV19 and TRBJ1-1, with a weak D call TRBD1 (6 bases). The CDR3 totals 11 residues. Germline loops: CDR1 LNHDA, CDR2 SQIVND (reference sequence). Trimming took 7 bases from V and 5 from J, leaving 8 bases between them.